This T cell receptor (beta chain) stems from a study of blood T cell repertoires in COVID-19. The wider study: The analysed material was cDNA or gDNA that came from T cells, B-cell-depleted T cells, or PBMCs.

Cohort 3 recovered donors had two negative PCRs, clearance, or symptom resolution. In the original analysis: Reference gene primers were amplified, and this amplification served to estimate nucleated cell counts. Produced via immunoSEQ multiplex PCR; TCRdb's table is partial and in-frame only. The DNA was the basis for D and trimming; V, J and clone size are from that table. The data show about 210,000 clones, about nine tenths seen once. This clonotype was obtained from a man between 25 and 39 years old who had recovered from COVID-19. Sequencing used PBMCs or T cells enriched from blood (not recorded which).

CDR3 amino acids: CSVGGTGQTSGNTIYF. Here the CDR3 DNA reads TGCAGCGTTGGGGGGACAGGGCAGACCTCTGGAAACACCATATATTTT. V gene TRBV29-1 combines with J gene TRBJ1-3, with 9 bases matching TRBD1. This CDR3 has 16 residues. Germline V CDR1 and CDR2: SQVTM, ANQGSEA. With V trimmed by 4 bases and J by 0 bases, 7 bases remained unmatched.